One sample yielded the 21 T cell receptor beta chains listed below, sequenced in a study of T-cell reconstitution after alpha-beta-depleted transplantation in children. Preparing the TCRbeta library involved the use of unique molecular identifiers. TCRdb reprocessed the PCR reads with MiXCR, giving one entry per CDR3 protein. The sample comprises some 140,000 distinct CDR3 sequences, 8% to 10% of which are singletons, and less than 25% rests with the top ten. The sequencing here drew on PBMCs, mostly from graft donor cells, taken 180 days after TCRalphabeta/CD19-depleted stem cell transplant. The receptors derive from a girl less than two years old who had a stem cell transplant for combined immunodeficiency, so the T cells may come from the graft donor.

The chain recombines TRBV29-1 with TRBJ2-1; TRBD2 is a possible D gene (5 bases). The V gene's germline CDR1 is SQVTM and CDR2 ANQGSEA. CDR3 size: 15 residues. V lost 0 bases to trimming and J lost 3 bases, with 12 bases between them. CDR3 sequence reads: CSVEEERVSYNEQFF. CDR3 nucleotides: TGCAGCGTTGAAGAGGAGAGGGTGAGCTACAATGAGCAGTTCTTC.

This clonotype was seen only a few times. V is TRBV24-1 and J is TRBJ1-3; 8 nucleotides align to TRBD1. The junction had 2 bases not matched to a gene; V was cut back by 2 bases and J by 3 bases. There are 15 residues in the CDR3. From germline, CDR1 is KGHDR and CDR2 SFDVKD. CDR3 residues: CATSDSDRGGNTIYF. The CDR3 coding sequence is TGTGCCACCAGTGATTCCGACAGGGGTGGAAACACCATATATTTT.

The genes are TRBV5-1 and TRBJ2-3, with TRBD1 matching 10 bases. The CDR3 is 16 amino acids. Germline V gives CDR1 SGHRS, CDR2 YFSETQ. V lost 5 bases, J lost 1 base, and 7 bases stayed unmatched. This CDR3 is CASSPRGQGGTDTQYF. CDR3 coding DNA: TGCGCCAGCAGTCCCCGCGGACAGGGGGGCACAGATACGCAGTATTTT.

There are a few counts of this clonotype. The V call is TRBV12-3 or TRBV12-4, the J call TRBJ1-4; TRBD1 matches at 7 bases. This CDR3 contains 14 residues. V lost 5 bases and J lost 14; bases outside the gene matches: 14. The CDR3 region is CASSRGGGRVGLFF. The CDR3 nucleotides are TGTGCCAGCAGTCGAGGGGGCGGCCGGGTAGGTCTGTTTTTT.

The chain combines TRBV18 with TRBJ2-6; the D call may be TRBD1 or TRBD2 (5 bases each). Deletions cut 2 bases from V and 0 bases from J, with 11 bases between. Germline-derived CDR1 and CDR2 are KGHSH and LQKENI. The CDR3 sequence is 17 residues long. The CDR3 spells CASSPMKGSSGANVLTF. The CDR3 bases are TGTGCCAGCTCACCAATGAAGGGGAGCTCTGGGGCCAACGTCCTGACTTTC.

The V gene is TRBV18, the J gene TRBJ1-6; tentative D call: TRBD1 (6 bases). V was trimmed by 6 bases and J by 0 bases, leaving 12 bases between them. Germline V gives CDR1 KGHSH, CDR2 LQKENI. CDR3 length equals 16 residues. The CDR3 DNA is TGTGCCAGCTCCCGGGACATGAGCTCCTATAATTCACCCCTCCACTTT. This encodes CASSRDMSSYNSPLHF.

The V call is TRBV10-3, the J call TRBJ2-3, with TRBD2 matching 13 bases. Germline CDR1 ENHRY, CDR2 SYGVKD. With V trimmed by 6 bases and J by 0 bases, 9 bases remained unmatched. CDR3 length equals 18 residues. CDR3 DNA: TGTGCCATCAGGACGACCGGGACTAGCGGGACTAGCACAGATACGCAGTATTTT. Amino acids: CAIRTTGTSGTSTDTQYF.

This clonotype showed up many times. The CDR3 sequence is CASSLTGVSGNTIYF. Here the CDR3 DNA reads TGTGCCAGCAGTTTAACAGGAGTCTCTGGAAACACCATATATTTT. This sequence joins TRBV6-5 and TRBJ1-3; D is possibly TRBD1 (5 bases). V was shortened by 4 bases and J by 0 bases, with 10 bases between the two germline ends. The CDR3 loop spans 15 amino acids. The germline V gene has CDR1 MNHEY and CDR2 SVGAGI.

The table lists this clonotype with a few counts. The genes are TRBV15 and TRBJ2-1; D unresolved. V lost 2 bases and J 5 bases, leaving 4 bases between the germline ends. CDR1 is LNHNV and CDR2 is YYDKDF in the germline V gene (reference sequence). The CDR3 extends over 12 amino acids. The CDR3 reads CATSRSDNEQFF. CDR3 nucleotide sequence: TGTGCCACCAGCAGATCTGACAATGAGCAGTTCTTC.

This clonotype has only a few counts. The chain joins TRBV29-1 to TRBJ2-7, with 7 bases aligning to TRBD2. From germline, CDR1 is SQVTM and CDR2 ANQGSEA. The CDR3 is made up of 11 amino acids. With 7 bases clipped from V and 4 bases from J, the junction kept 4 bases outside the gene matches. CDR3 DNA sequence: TGCAGCGCACGGGGGGTTTACGAGCAGTACTTC. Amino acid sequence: CSARGVYEQYF.

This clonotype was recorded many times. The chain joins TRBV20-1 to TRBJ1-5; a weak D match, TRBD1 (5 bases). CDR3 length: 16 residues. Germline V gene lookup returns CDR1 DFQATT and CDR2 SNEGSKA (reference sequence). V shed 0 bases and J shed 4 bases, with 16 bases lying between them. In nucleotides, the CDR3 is TGCAGTGCTAGAGATCATCTGGCCAGGGTAAATCAGCCCCAGCATTTT. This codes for CSARDHLARVNQPQHF.

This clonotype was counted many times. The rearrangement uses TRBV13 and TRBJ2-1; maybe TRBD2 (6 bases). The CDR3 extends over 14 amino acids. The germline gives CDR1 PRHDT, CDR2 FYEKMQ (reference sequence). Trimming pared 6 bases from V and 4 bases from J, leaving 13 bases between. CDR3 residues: CASSGSGIYNEQFF. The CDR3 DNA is TGTGCCAGCAGTGGTAGCGGTATTTACAATGAGCAGTTCTTC. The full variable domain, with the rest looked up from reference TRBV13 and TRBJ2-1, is AAGVIQSPRHLIKEKRETATLKCYPIPRHDTVYWYQQGPGQDPQFLISFYEKMQSDKGSIPDRFSAQQFSDYHSELNMSSLELGDSALYFCASSGSGIYNEQFFGPGTRLTVL.

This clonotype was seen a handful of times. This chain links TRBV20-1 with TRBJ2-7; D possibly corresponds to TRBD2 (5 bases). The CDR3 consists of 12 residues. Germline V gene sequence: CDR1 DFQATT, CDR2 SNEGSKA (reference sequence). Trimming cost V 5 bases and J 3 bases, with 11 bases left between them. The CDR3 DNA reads TGCAGTGCTCCGGGGAGAGGCTACGAGCAGTACTTC. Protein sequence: CSAPGRGYEQYF.

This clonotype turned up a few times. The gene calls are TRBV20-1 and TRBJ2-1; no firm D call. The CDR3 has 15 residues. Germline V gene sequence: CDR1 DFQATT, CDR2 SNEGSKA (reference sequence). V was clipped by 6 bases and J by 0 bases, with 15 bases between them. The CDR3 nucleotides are TGCAGTGCCCTCGCCTCCAGGTCCTCCTACAATGAGCAGTTCTTC. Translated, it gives CSALASRSSYNEQFF.

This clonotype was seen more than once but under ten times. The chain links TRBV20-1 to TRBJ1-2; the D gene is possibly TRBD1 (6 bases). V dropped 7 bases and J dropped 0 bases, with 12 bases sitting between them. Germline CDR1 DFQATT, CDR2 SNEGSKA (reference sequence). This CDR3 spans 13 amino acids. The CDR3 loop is CSGRRTANYGYTF. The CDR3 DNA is TGCAGTGGAAGGCGGACAGCTAACTATGGCTACACCTTC.

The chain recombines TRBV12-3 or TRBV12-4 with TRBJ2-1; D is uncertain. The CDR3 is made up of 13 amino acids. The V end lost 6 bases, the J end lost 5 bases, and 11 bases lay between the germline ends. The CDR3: CASRPLGHNEQFF. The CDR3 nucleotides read TGTGCCAGCAGACCTCTCGGCCACAATGAGCAGTTCTTC.

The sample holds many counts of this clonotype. CDR3: CASRPTGGLMNEQFF. The CDR3 DNA sequence: TGTGCCAGCAGGCCCACAGGGGGCCTTATGAATGAGCAGTTCTTC. V and J are TRBV7-2 and TRBJ2-1; 9 bases align to TRBD1. This CDR3 comprises 15 residues. V gave up 6 bases and J gave up 7 bases; unmatched junction bases: 10. Germline values: CDR1 SGHTA, CDR2 FQGNSA.

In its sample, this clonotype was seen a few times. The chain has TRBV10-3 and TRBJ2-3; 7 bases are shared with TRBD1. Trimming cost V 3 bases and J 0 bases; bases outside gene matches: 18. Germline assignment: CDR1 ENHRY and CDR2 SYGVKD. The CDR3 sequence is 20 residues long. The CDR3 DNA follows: TGTGCCATCAGTGACAACAGGGGCGCCGGTTCTGATCCTAGCACAGATACGCAGTATTTT. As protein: CAISDNRGAGSDPSTDTQYF.

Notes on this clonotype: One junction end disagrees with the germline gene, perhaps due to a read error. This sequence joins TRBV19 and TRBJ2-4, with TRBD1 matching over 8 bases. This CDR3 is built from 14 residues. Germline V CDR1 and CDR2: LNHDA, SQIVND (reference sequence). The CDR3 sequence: CASTGGYGKNSQYF. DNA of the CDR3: TGTGCCAGTACAGGGGGCTATGGCAAAAACAGTCAGTACTTC.

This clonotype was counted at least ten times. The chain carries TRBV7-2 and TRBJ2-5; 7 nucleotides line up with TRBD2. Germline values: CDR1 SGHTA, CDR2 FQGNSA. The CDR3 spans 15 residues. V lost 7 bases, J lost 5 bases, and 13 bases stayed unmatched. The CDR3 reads CASNPEGRVQETQYF. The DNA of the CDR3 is TGTGCCAGCAACCCGGAAGGGAGGGTGCAGGAGACCCAGTACTTC.

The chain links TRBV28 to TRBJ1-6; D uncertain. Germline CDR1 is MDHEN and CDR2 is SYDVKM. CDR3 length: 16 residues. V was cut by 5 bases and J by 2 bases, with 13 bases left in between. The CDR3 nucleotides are TGTGCCAGCAGTACGATTAAGTACGCCTATAATTCACCCCTCCACTTT. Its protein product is CASSTIKYAYNSPLHF. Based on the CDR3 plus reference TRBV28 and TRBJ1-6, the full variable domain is DVKVTQSSRYLVKRTGEKVFLECVQDMDHENMFWYRQDPGLGLRLIYFSYDVKMKEKGDIPEGYSVSREKKERFSLILESASTNQTSMYLCASSTIKYAYNSPLHFGNGTRLTVT.